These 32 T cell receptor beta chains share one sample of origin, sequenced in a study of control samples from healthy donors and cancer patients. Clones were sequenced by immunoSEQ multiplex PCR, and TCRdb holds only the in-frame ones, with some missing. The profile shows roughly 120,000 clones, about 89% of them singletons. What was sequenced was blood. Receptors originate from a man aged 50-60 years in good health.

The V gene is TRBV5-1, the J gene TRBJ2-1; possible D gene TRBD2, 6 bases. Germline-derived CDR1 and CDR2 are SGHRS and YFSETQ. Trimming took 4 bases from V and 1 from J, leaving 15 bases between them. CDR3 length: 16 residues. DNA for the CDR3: TGCGCCAGCAGCAGCCCGGACTACTATTCCTACAATGAGCAGTTCTTC. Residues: CASSSPDYYSYNEQFF.

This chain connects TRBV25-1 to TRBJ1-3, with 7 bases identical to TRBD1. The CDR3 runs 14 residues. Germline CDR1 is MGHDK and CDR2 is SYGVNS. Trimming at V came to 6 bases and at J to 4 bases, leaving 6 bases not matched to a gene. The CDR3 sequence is CASRETGIGNTIYF. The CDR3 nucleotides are TGTGCCAGCAGGGAGACAGGGATCGGAAACACCATATATTTT.

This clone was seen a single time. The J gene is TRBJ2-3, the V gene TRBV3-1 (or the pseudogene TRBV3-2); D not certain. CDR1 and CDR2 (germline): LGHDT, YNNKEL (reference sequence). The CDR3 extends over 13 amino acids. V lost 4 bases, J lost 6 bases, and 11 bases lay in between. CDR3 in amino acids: CASSPPSVDTQYF. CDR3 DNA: TGTGCCAGCAGCCCTCCGTCAGTGGATACGCAGTATTTT.

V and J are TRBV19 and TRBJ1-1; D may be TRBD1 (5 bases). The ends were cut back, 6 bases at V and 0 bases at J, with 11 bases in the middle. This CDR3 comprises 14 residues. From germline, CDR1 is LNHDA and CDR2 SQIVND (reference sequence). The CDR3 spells CASRSGRLNTEAFF. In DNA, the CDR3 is TGTGCCAGTAGATCGGGACGGCTGAACACTGAAGCTTTCTTT. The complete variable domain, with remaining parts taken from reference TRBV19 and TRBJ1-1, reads DGGITQSPKYLFRKEGQNVTLSCEQNLNHDAMYWYRQDPGQGLRLIYYSQIVNDFQKGDIAEGYSVSREKKESFPLTVTSAQKNPTAFYLCASRSGRLNTEAFFGQGTRLTVV.

The DNA of the CDR3 is TGTGCCAGCAGTTCCTCCCCAACAGGGGGCGGGTATCAGCCCCAGCATTTT. Translated: CASSSSPTGGGYQPQHF. The rearrangement uses TRBV28 and TRBJ1-5, with 9 bases lining up with TRBD1. Germline V lookup: CDR1 MDHEN, CDR2 SYDVKM. The CDR3 is 17 amino acids. V trimming: 4 bases; J trimming: 5 bases; junction bases outside the gene matches: 12.

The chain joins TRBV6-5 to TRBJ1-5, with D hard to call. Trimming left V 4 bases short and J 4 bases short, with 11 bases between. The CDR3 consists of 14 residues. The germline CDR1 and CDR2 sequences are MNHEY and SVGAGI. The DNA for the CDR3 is TGTGCCAGCAGTTTACGGGGAAATAATCAGCCCCAGCATTTT. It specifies CASSLRGNNQPQHF.

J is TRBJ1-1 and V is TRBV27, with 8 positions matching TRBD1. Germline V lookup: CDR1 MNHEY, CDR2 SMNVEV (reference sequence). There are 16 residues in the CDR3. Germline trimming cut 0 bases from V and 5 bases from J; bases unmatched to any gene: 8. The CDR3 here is CASSLSVRGRETEAFF. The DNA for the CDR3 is TGTGCCAGCAGTTTATCGGTCAGGGGGCGAGAAACTGAAGCTTTCTTT.

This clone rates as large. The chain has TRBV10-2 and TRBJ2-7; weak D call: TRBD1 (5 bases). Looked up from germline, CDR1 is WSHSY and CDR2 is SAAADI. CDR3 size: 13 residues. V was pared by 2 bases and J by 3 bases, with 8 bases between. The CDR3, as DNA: TGCGCCAGCAGTGAGGCAGGGAACTACGAGCAGTACTTC. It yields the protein CASSEAGNYEQYF.

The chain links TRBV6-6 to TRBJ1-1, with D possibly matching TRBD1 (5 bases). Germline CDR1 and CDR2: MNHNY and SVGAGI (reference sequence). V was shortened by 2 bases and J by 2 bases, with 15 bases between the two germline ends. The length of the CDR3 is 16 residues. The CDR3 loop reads CASSYGSPGDNTEAFF. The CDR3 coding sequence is TGTGCCAGCAGTTACGGGTCCCCCGGGGACAACACTGAAGCTTTCTTT.

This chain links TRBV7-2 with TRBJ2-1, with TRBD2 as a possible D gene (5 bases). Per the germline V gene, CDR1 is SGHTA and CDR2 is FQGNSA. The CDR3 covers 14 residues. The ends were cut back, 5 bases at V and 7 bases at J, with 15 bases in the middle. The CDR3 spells CASSPGTSGNEQFF. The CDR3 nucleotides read TGTGCCAGCAGCCCGGGAACGAGTGGGAATGAGCAGTTCTTC.

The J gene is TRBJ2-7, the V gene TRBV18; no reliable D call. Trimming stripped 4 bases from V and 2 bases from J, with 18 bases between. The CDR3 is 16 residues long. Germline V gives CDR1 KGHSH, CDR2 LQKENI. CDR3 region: CASSLFDRTGTYEQYF. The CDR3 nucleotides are TGTGCCAGCTCACTTTTCGATAGGACCGGAACCTACGAGCAGTACTTC.

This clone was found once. The CDR3 reads CASSQGVRALGDTQYF. Written as DNA, the CDR3 is TGTGCCAGCAGCCAAGGTGTACGAGCGTTGGGAGATACGCAGTATTTT. This chain connects TRBV4-2 to TRBJ2-3; D unclear. V dropped 1 base and J dropped 5 bases, with 16 bases sitting between them. Germline V gives CDR1 LGHNA, CDR2 YNFKEQ. The CDR3 extends over 16 amino acids.

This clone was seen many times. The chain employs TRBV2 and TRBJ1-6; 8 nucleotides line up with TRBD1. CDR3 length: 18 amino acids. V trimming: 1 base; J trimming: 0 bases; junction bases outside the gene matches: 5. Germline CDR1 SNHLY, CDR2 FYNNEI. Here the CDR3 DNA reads TGTGCCAGCAGTGAAGAGGCCAGGGGGCACTCCTATAATTCACCCCTCCACTTT. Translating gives CASSEEARGHSYNSPLHF.

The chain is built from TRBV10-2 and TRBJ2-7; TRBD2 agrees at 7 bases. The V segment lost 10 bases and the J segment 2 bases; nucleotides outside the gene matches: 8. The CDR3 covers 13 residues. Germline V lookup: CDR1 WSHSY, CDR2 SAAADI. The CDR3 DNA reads TGCGCCACATACTCCCGGGAGGCCTACGAGCAGTACTTC. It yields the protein CATYSREAYEQYF.

The CDR3 DNA reads TGTGCCAGCTCACCAGCAGCGGGGGGGCGAGATACGCAGTATTTT. Translation: CASSPAAGGRDTQYF. This sequence joins TRBV18 and TRBJ2-3; 10 nucleotides align to TRBD2. This CDR3 has 15 amino acids. Germline V lookup: CDR1 KGHSH, CDR2 LQKENI. V shed 2 bases, J shed 5 bases, and the junction held 4 bases outside the gene matches.

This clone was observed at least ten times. CDR3 loop: CASSEVRGRQPQHF. The CDR3 nucleotides are TGTGCCAGCAGTGAAGTCAGGGGGCGTCAGCCCCAGCATTTT. This chain joins TRBV2 and TRBJ1-5; 8 bases are shared with TRBD1. This CDR3 contains 14 residues. V gave up 1 base and J gave up 6 bases; unmatched junction bases: 2. CDR1 is SNHLY and CDR2 is FYNNEI in the germline V gene.

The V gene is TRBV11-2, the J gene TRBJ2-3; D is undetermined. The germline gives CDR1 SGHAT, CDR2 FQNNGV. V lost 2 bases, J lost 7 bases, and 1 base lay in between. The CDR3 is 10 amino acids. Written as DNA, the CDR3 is TGTGCCAGCAGCTTATATACGCAGTATTTT. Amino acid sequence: CASSLYTQYF.

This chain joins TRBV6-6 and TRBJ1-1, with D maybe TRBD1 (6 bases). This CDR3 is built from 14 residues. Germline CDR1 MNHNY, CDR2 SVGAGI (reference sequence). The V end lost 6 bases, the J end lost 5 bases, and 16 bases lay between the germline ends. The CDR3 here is CASSPGQRRTEAFF. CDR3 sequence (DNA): TGTGCCAGCAGCCCCGGACAGAGAAGGACTGAAGCTTTCTTT.

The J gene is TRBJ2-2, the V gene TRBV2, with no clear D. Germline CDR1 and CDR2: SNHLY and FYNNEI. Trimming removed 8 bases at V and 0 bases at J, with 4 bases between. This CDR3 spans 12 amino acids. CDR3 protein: CASVSNTGELFF. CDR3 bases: TGTGCCAGCGTCTCGAACACCGGGGAGCTGTTTTTT.

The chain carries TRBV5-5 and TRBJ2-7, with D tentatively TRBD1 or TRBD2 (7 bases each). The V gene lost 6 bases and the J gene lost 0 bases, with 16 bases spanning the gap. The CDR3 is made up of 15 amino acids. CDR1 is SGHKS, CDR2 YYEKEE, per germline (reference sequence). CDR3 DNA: TGTGCCAGCACTCAGGGGGGGCCCTCCTCCTACGAGCAGTACTTC. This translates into CASTQGGPSSYEQYF.

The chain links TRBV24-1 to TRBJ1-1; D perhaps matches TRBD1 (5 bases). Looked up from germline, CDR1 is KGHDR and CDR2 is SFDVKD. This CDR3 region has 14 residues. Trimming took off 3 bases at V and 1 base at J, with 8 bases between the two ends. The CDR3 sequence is CATSDRQGNTEAFF. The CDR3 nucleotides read TGTGCCACCAGTGATAGGCAGGGGAACACTGAAGCTTTCTTT.

This CDR3 is CASTGLAGMTDTQYF. The CDR3 bases are TGTGCCAGCACTGGACTAGCGGGGATGACAGATACGCAGTATTTT. The chain couples TRBV2 to TRBJ2-3; TRBD2 agrees at 12 bases. The CDR3 is 15 amino acids. Germline CDR1 SNHLY, CDR2 FYNNEI. Losses at the gene ends were 7 bases for V and 3 bases for J; bases not matched to a gene: 5.

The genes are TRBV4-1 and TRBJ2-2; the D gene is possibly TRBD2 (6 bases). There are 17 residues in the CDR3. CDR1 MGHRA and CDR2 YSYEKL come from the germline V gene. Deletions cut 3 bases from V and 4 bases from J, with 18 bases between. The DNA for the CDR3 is TGCGCCAGCAGCCAGACGCTGGGACTCACGAGCACCGGGGAGCTGTTTTTT. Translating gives CASSQTLGLTSTGELFF.

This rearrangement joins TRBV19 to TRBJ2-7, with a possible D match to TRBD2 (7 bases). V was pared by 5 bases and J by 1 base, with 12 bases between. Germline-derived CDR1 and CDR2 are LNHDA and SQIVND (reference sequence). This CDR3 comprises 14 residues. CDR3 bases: TGTGCCAGTAGTGGAGGGGGGGGATCCTACGAGCAGTACTTC. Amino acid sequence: CASSGGGGSYEQYF. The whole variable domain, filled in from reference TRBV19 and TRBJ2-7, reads DGGITQSPKYLFRKEGQNVTLSCEQNLNHDAMYWYRQDPGQGLRLIYYSQIVNDFQKGDIAEGYSVSREKKESFPLTVTSAQKNPTAFYLCASSGGGGSYEQYFGPGTRLTVT.

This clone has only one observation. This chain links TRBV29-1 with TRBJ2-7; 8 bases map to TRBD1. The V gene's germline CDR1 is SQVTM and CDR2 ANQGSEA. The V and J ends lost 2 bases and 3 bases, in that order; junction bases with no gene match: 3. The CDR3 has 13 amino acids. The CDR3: CSVELDRDYEQYF. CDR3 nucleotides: TGCAGCGTTGAATTGGACAGGGACTACGAGCAGTACTTC.

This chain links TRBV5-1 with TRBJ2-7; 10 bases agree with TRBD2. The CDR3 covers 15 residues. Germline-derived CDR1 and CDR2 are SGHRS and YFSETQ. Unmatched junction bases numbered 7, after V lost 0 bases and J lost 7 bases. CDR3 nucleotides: TGCGCCAGCAGCTTGGAGCCTAGCGGGGGAAGTGAGCAGTACTTC. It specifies CASSLEPSGGSEQYF.

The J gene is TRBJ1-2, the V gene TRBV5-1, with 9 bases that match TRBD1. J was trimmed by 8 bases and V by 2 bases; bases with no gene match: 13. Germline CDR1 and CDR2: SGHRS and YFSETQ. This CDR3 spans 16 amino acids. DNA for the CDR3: TGCGCCAGCAGCTTCCCGGGACAGGGCGCAATGGGGGGCTACACCTTC. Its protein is CASSFPGQGAMGGYTF.

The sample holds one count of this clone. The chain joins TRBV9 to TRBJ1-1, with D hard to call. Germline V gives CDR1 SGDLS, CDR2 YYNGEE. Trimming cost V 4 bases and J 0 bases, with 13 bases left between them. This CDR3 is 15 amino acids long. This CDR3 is CASSPSPGLNTEAFF. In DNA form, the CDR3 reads TGTGCCAGCAGCCCTTCTCCGGGTCTGAACACTGAAGCTTTCTTT.

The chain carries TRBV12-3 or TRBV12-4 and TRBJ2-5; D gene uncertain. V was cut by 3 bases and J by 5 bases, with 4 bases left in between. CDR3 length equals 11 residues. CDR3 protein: CASSFGETQYF. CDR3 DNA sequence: TGTGCCAGCAGTTTCGGGGAGACCCAGTACTTC.

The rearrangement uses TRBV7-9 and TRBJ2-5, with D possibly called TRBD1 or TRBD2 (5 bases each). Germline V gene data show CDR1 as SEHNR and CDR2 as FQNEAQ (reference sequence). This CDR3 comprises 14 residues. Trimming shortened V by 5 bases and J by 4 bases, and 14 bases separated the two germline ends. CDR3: CASSIRDGRETQYF. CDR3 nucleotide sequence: TGTGCCAGCAGCATACGGGACGGTCGAGAGACCCAGTACTTC.

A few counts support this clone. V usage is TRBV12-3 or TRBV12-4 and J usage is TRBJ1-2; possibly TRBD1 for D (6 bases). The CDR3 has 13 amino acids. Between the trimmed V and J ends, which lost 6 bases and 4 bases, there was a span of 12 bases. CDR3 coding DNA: TGTGCCAGCAGCAGGGGTAGGGGCTATGGCTACACCTTC. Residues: CASSRGRGYGYTF.

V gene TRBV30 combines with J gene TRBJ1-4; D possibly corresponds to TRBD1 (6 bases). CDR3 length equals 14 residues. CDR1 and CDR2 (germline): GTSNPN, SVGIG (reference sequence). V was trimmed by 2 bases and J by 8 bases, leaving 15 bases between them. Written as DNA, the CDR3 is TGTGCCTGGAGTCTAGGGGGAGGGGAGGAAAAACTGTTTTTT. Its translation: CAWSLGGGEEKLFF. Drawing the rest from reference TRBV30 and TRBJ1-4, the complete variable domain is SQTIHQWPATLVQPVGSPLSLECTVEGTSNPNLYWYRQAAGRGLQLLFYSVGIGQISSEVPQNLSASRPQDRQFILSSKKLLLSDSGFYLCAWSLGGGEEKLFFGSGTQLSVL.